Listed here are 4 T cell receptor beta chains from one sample, sequenced in a study of cytomegalovirus exposure and HLA in healthy donors. The PCR employed 60 Vbeta primers together with 13 Jbeta primers. Using immunoSEQ multiplex PCR, the repertoire was profiled, and TCRdb retains in-frame clones only, with some absent. Seen here are 110,000 to 150,000 clones, roughly two thirds observed once, and the top ten hold 1% to 1.5%. Material for sequencing was PBMCs. Receptor source: a woman between 35 and 50 years old in good health and CMV-seronegative.

The sample holds one count of this clone. The rearrangement uses TRBV11-2 and TRBJ1-3; 9 bases line up with TRBD1. Germline trimming cut 6 bases from V and 0 bases from J; bases unmatched to any gene: 6. Looked up from germline, CDR1 is SGHAT and CDR2 is FQNNGV. The CDR3 loop spans 16 amino acids. Here the CDR3 reads CASRDRGESSGNTIYF. Here the CDR3 DNA reads TGTGCCAGCAGGGACAGGGGCGAAAGCTCTGGAAACACCATATATTTT.

This sequence joins TRBV28 and TRBJ1-1; D remains ambiguous. Looked up from germline, CDR1 is MDHEN and CDR2 is SYDVKM. This CDR3 contains 11 residues. With 7 bases removed from V and 3 bases from J, the gap between germline ends came to 6 bases. CDR3 residues: CASKRYTEAFF. The CDR3, as DNA: TGTGCCAGCAAGAGGTACACTGAAGCTTTCTTT. The variable domain in full, completed from reference TRBV28 and TRBJ1-1, reads DVKVTQSSRYLVKRTGEKVFLECVQDMDHENMFWYRQDPGLGLRLIYFSYDVKMKEKGDIPEGYSVSREKKERFSLILESASTNQTSMYLCASKRYTEAFFGQGTRLTVV.

There are a few counts of this clone. V and J are TRBV29-1 and TRBJ2-2; D remains ambiguous. Between the trimmed V and J ends, which lost 3 bases and 2 bases, there was a span of 7 bases. There are 13 residues in the CDR3. From germline, CDR1 is SQVTM and CDR2 ANQGSEA. CDR3 DNA sequence: TGCAGCGTTGAGCACAGAAACACCGGGGAGCTGTTTTTT. Its protein is CSVEHRNTGELFF.

The rearrangement joins TRBV6-6 to TRBJ1-5; 8 bases are shared with TRBD1. After removal of 10 bases from V and 3 bases from J, the junction contained 8 bases not matched to a gene. The CDR3 length is 14 residues. Germline lookup yields CDR1 MNHNY and CDR2 SVGAGI (reference sequence). CDR3 sequence: CATSTGVYNQPQHF. CDR3 DNA sequence: TGTGCCACCTCGACAGGGGTTTACAATCAGCCCCAGCATTTT.